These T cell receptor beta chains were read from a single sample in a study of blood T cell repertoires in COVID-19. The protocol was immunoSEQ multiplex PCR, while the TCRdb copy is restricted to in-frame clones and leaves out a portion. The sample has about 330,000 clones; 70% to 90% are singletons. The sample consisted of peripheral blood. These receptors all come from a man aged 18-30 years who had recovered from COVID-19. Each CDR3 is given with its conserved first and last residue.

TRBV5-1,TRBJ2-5,CASSLDWTGWETQYF
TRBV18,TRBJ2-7,CASSPLRDTGFEQYF
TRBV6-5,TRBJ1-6,CASSYGRGNSPLHF
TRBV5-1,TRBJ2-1,CASSIGLAGGREQFF
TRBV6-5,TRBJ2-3,CASTVDRANTDTQYF
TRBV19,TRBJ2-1,CASNSAYSYNEQFF
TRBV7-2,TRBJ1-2,CASSFPGQGASGYTF
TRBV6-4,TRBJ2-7,CASSDSPGSYEQYF
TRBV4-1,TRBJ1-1,CASSQEFLGQNTEAFF
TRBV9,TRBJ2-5,CASSVSSRLAGGLQETQYF
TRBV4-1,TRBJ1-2,CASSSNPGQTLSNYGYTF
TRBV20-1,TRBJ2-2,CSASVASGELFF
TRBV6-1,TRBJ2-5,CASSEGMKTGIRQTQYF
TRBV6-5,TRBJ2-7,CAAGTSASYEQYF
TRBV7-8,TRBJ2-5,CASSLGVGAETQYF
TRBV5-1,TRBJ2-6,CASSFLGQGGGGANVLTF
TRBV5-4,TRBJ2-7,CASSFRAGGPAEQYF